A single sample gave rise to the 18 T cell receptor beta chains below, sequenced in a study of shared clonotypes between healthy human individuals. Data came from immunoSEQ multiplex PCR; TCRdb stores just in-frame clones and leaves some out. The sample records some 980,000 clones, 60% to 85% being singletons. Source material: memory CD4+ T cells sorted from blood. Subset defined: CD45RA-negative fraction. The receptors were sampled from a man aged 18 to 29 in good health.

The CDR3 region has the DNA TGCGCCAGCAGCCAAGGGGGCGTGAACTCTGGAAACACCATATATTTT. Amino acid sequence: CASSQGGVNSGNTIYF. The genes are TRBV4-3 and TRBJ1-3; TRBD1 is a possible D gene (5 bases). The length of the CDR3 is 16 residues. V lost 1 base to trimming and J lost 0 bases, with 10 bases between them. Germline CDR1 reads LGHNA; CDR2 reads YSLEER.

A single count supports this clone. CDR3: CAWGGGYEQYF. The CDR3 coding sequence is TGTGCCTGGGGGGGTGGCTACGAGCAGTACTTC. The chain has TRBV28 and TRBJ2-7, with 7 bases that match TRBD2. The germline CDR1 and CDR2 sequences are MDHEN and SYDVKM. The CDR3 sequence is 11 residues long. V lost 11 bases to trimming and J lost 3 bases; unmatched junction nucleotides: 4.

There are a few counts of this clone. The J gene is TRBJ1-1, the V gene TRBV10-2; TRBD1 might be the D (5 bases). CDR3 length: 14 residues. Germline V gene sequence: CDR1 WSHSY, CDR2 SAAADI. Trimming stripped 3 bases from V and 6 bases from J, with 14 bases between. For the CDR3, the DNA is TGCGCCAGCAGTGATAGTGAGGGGCTGGCTGAAGCTTTCTTT. Encoded protein: CASSDSEGLAEAFF.

V is TRBV2 and J is TRBJ1-4; D unresolved. CDR3 size: 13 residues. Looked up from germline, CDR1 is SNHLY and CDR2 is FYNNEI. V was pared by 10 bases and J by 8 bases, with 17 bases between. The CDR3 DNA reads as TGTGCCACCCTATCGGATAGGTACGAAAAACTGTTTTTT. Translating it yields CATLSDRYEKLFF.

The gene calls are TRBV14 and TRBJ1-1; no clear D. This CDR3 has 13 residues. Germline CDR1 reads SGHDN; CDR2 reads FVKESK. V was shortened by 0 bases and J by 0 bases, with 2 bases between the two germline ends. The CDR3 sequence: CASSQDMNTEAFF. The CDR3 coding sequence is TGTGCCAGCAGCCAAGACATGAACACTGAAGCTTTCTTT. The complete variable domain, with remaining parts taken from reference TRBV14 and TRBJ1-1, reads EAGVTQFPSHSVIEKGQTVTLRCDPISGHDNLYWYRRVMGKEIKFLLHFVKESKQDESGMPNNRFLAERTGGTYSTLKVQPAELEDSGVYFCASSQDMNTEAFFGQGTRLTVV.

The chain links TRBV21-1 to TRBJ1-5. TRBV21-1 is described as a pseudogene. This CDR3 contains 15 residues. This CDR3 reads CASNPGARSNQPQHF. In DNA, the CDR3 is TGTGCCAGCAACCCTGGAGCGAGGAGCAATCAGCCCCAGCATTTT.

V gene TRBV5-1 combines with J gene TRBJ2-2; 8 positions match TRBD1. The CDR3 covers 15 residues. J lost 12 bases, V lost 0 bases, and 10 bases had no gene match. CDR1 is SGHRS and CDR2 is YFSETQ in the germline V gene. CDR3 DNA: TGCGCCAGCAGCTTGGGAACAGGGGGGAACCGGAAGCTGTTTTTT. Its translation: CASSLGTGGNRKLFF. The full variable domain, its missing parts supplied by reference TRBV5-1 and TRBJ2-2, is KAGVTQTPRYLIKTRGQQVTLSCSPISGHRSVSWYQQTPGQGLQFLFEYFSETQRNKGNFPGRFSGRQFSNSRSEMNVSTLELGDSALYLCASSLGTGGNRKLFFGEGSRLTVL.

This clone was counted many times. The sample has other DNA sequences that encode this CDR3 too. The chain uses TRBV10-2 and TRBJ2-7; D may be TRBD1 (6 bases). Trimming took off 4 bases at V and 5 bases at J, with 24 bases between the two ends. The CDR3 runs 17 residues. The V gene's germline CDR1 is WSHSY and CDR2 SAAADI. The CDR3 region is CASSASWWSGEGHEQYF. As DNA, the CDR3 is TGCGCCAGCAGTGCAAGTTGGTGGTCAGGGGAAGGGCACGAGCAGTACTTC.

V gene TRBV23-1 combines with J gene TRBJ2-6; 9 nucleotides line up with TRBD1. TRBV23-1 is identified as an open reading frame with a role that is uncertain. The CDR3 extends over 18 amino acids. J was trimmed by 4 bases and V by 4 bases; bases with no gene match: 11. DNA of the CDR3: TGCGCCAGCAGTCTACAGGGGGCATACCCTGAGGGGGCCAACGTCCTGACTTTC. This gives the protein CASSLQGAYPEGANVLTF.

The rearrangement links TRBV5-6 to TRBJ2-5, with 8 bases identical to TRBD1. CDR3 size: 15 residues. V dropped 3 bases and J dropped 5; count of bases not matched to a gene: 9. Germline CDR1 and CDR2: SGHDT and YYEEEE. This CDR3 is CASSSPTGVGETQYF. DNA of the CDR3: TGTGCCAGCAGCTCGCCGACAGGGGTCGGGGAGACCCAGTACTTC.

The rearrangement links TRBV25-1 to TRBJ2-3, with 10 bases lining up with TRBD2. V was clipped by 8 bases and J by 5 bases; unmatched bases: 7. CDR3 length equals 14 residues. From germline, CDR1 is MGHDK and CDR2 SYGVNS. CDR3 nucleotide sequence: TGTGCCAGCGGACGGACTAGCGGAGTAGATACGCAGTATTTT. Residues: CASGRTSGVDTQYF.

This chain connects TRBV18 to TRBJ1-6; D remains ambiguous. V was trimmed by 2 bases and J by 0 bases, leaving 14 bases between them. Per germline, CDR1 KGHSH and CDR2 LQKENI. This CDR3 is 18 amino acids long. The CDR3 DNA reads TGTGCCAGCTCACCATATACGACGGGTAGCTCCTATAATTCACCCCTCCACTTT. This gives the protein CASSPYTTGSSYNSPLHF.

The CDR3 loop reads CASSEDRGRYEQYF. In DNA, the CDR3 is TGCGCCAGCAGCGAAGACAGGGGGCGATACGAGCAGTACTTC. The gene calls are TRBV5-1 and TRBJ2-7, with 10 bases lining up with TRBD1. The CDR3 consists of 14 residues. The trim removed 4 bases at V and 4 bases at J, leaving 5 bases unmatched. Germline CDR1 SGHRS, CDR2 YFSETQ.

This chain links TRBV10-2 with TRBJ1-3; D not resolved. The CDR3 runs to 11 residues. Germline V gene data show CDR1 as WSHSY and CDR2 as SAAADI. Between the trimmed V and J ends, which lost 5 bases and 3 bases, there was a span of 2 bases. The CDR3: CASSLGNTIYF. CDR3 bases: TGCGCCAGCAGTCTTGGAAACACCATATATTTT.

This sequence joins TRBV6-1 and TRBJ1-4, with TRBD1 as a possible D gene (5 bases). The CDR3 covers 13 residues. Trimming pared 6 bases from V and 8 bases from J, leaving 13 bases between. Germline lookup yields CDR1 MNHNS and CDR2 SASEGT. In nucleotides, the CDR3 is TGTGCCAGCAGCCGAGGGACGGGAGAAAAACTGTTTTTT. Translated: CASSRGTGEKLFF.

The chain combines TRBV19 with TRBJ1-5, with D perhaps TRBD1 (5 bases). The CDR3 loop spans 15 amino acids. V dropped 3 bases and J dropped 7 bases, with 16 bases sitting between them. The germline gives CDR1 LNHDA, CDR2 SQIVND (reference sequence). The CDR3, as DNA: TGTGCCAGTAGTATGATTTCTTGGGGGAGGCAGCCCCAGCATTTT. Amino acid sequence: CASSMISWGRQPQHF.

J is TRBJ2-2 and V is TRBV11-3; the D is unclear. Germline V gene lookup returns CDR1 SGHNT and CDR2 YENEEA. This CDR3 is 12 amino acids long. V was cut by 5 bases and J by 7 bases, with 8 bases left in between. CDR3 amino acids: CASSTDNGELFF. DNA of the CDR3: TGTGCCAGCAGCACCGATAACGGGGAGCTGTTTTTT.

On this clone: This sample includes further DNA sequences coding for the same CDR3. The chain joins TRBV9 to TRBJ2-1, with TRBD1 as a possible D gene (6 bases). This CDR3 has 15 amino acids. V was pared by 0 bases and J by 0 bases, with 7 bases between. The germline V gene has CDR1 SGDLS and CDR2 YYNGEE. CDR3 sequence (DNA): TGTGCCAGCAGCGTAGTAGGGGGCTCCTACAATGAGCAGTTCTTC. It is translated as CASSVVGGSYNEQFF. The full variable domain, its missing parts supplied by reference TRBV9 and TRBJ2-1, is DSGVTQTPKHLITATGQRVTLRCSPRSGDLSVYWYQQSLDQGLQFLIQYYNGEERAKGNILERFSAQQFPDLHSELNLSSLELGDSALYFCASSVVGGSYNEQFFGPGTRLTVL.